This TCR beta chain was captured by sequencing in a study of metastatic and nonmetastatic thyroid tumors. Study results and caveats: It was reported that TCR beta diversity was significantly higher in malignant thyroid tumors than benign nodules, in blood and tumor.

Until they underwent thyroid surgery, no patient had received any treatment. A few counts support this clone. Its antigen is still unknown. The V gene lost 5 bases and the J gene lost 5 bases, with 17 bases spanning the gap. CDR3 size: 15 residues. In the original analysis: Building a distant-metastasis classifier for papillary thyroid cancer drew on CDR3 differences across clinicopathological groups. With MiXCR, TCRdb reprocessed the PCR reads. Clone size and V and J calls follow TCRdb, not the original study. Among roughly 64,000 clones listed, 4% to 4.5% were seen once. The chain links TRBV12-3 or TRBV12-4 to TRBJ2-3, with D possibly being TRBD1 or TRBD2 (6 bases each). This sequence originates from a female donor with papillary thyroid cancer or a benign thyroid nodule (not recorded which). Some clones in this sample may be carry-over from other donors' samples. The sequenced sample was blood. CDR3 sequence (DNA): TGTGCCAGCAGTAAGCGTAGGGGGGCGGTAGATACGCAGTATTTT. It codes for CASSKRRGAVDTQYF.